Below, 9 T cell receptor beta chains from the same sample are listed, as sequenced in a study of sequential checkpoint blockade in melanoma. The method was immunoSEQ multiplex PCR; TCRdb's version includes in-frame clones alone and lacks a portion of them. In the table there are 25,000 to 30,000 clones, around three quarters of which are singletons. Treatment specified: randomized to nivolumab then ipilimumab (arm A) or the reverse (arm B). The starting material was CD8+ T cells sorted from blood (inferred from file names), obtained from a patient given nivolumab and ipilimumab in sequence. All receptors come from a human donor with melanoma.

The V call is TRBV28, the J call TRBJ2-1; 9 bases are shared with TRBD2. This CDR3 is 15 amino acids long. J was trimmed by 1 base and V by 8 bases; bases with no gene match: 6. Germline V gene data show CDR1 as MDHEN and CDR2 as SYDVKM. The CDR3 DNA reads as TGTGCCAGCGGGCGGGGGGGCTCGTCCTACAATGAGCAGTTCTTC. It translates to CASGRGGSSYNEQFF. Looking up the rest from reference TRBV28 and TRBJ2-1 gives the full variable domain: DVKVTQSSRYLVKRTGEKVFLECVQDMDHENMFWYRQDPGLGLRLIYFSYDVKMKEKGDIPEGYSVSREKKERFSLILESASTNQTSMYLCASGRGGSSYNEQFFGPGTRLTVL.

The chain combines TRBV7-9 with TRBJ2-1; 11 bases are shared with TRBD2. The CDR3 has 18 amino acids. The J segment lost 0 bases and the V segment lost 5 bases, leaving 9 bases of the junction unmatched. Germline loops: CDR1 SEHNR, CDR2 FQNEAQ (reference sequence). Here the CDR3 DNA reads TGTGCCAGCAGCCCTGGGGCACTAGCGGGGGACTCCTACAATGAGCAGTTCTTC. As protein: CASSPGALAGDSYNEQFF.

This clone was seen just once. The chain joins TRBV14 to TRBJ2-1; D gene unclear. V dropped 0 bases and J dropped 3 bases, with 9 bases sitting between them. The CDR3 length is 15 residues. Germline lookup yields CDR1 SGHDN and CDR2 FVKESK. The CDR3 DNA sequence: TGTGCCAGCAGCCAAGAGGAGAGCTACTACAATGAGCAGTTCTTC. Amino acids: CASSQEESYYNEQFF.

V gene TRBV5-1 combines with J gene TRBJ2-7, with 8 positions matching TRBD1. CDR1 and CDR2 from the germline V gene are SGHRS and YFSETQ. The CDR3 consists of 14 residues. J was trimmed by 7 bases and V by 2 bases; bases with no gene match: 8. The chain's CDR3 is CASSFGRGHREQYF. In nucleotides, the CDR3 is TGCGCCAGCAGCTTTGGCAGGGGGCACAGAGAGCAGTACTTC.

The count of this clone is one. This sequence joins TRBV4-1 and TRBJ2-2; D unclear. This CDR3 region has 16 residues. CDR1 is MGHRA and CDR2 is YSYEKL in the germline V gene. Trimming shortened V by 3 bases and J by 5 bases, and 16 bases separated the two germline ends. CDR3 sequence reads: CASSHLTAPSTGELFF. The CDR3 nucleotides are TGCGCCAGCAGCCACTTAACAGCCCCATCGACCGGGGAGCTGTTTTTT.

The CDR3 is CAIKTSGVYNEQFF. DNA for the CDR3: TGTGCCATCAAAACTAGCGGGGTCTACAATGAGCAGTTCTTC. The chain couples TRBV10-3 to TRBJ2-1, with 10 bases that match TRBD2. The CDR3 consists of 14 residues. Germline V gene data show CDR1 as ENHRY and CDR2 as SYGVKD. Trimming took 7 bases from V and 3 from J; bases not matched to a gene: 3.

V gene TRBV15 combines with J gene TRBJ1-4; 8 positions agree with TRBD1. The germline gives CDR1 LNHNV, CDR2 YYDKDF (reference sequence). Trimming took 9 bases from V and 7 from J; bases not matched to a gene: 10. CDR3 size: 14 residues. CDR3 bases: TGTGCCACGGAAGACAGGGGAGTCTTTGAAAAACTGTTTTTT. This gives the protein CATEDRGVFEKLFF.

The chain is built from TRBV7-3 and TRBJ2-2; 7 bases align to TRBD1. The CDR3 runs 12 residues. Trimming took 5 bases from V and 6 from J; bases not matched to a gene: 0. Germline V gene data show CDR1 as SGHTA and CDR2 as FQGTGA. CDR3 coding DNA: TGTGCCAGCAGCGGGACAGCCGGGGAGCTGTTTTTT. Its protein product is CASSGTAGELFF.

This clone was detected once. V is TRBV5-1 and J is TRBJ1-2; TRBD1 matches 9 bases. V lost 3 bases, J lost 4 bases, and 1 base stayed unmatched. Germline V CDR1 and CDR2: SGHRS, YFSETQ. The CDR3 has 13 amino acids. The CDR3 sequence: CASSSGQGYGYTF. The CDR3 DNA is TGCGCCAGCAGCTCGGGACAGGGCTATGGCTACACCTTC.